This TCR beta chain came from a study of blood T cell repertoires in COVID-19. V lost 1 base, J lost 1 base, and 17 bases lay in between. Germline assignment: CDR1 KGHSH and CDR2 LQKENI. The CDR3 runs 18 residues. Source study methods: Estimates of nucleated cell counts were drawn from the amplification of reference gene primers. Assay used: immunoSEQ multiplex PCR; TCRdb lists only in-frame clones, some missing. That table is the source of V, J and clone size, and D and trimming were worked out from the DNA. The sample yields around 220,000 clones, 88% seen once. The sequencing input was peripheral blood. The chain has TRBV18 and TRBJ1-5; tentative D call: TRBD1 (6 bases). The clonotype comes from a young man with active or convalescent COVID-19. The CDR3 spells CASSPRFVGTKSNQPQHF. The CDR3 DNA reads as TGTGCCAGCTCACCACGATTTGTAGGGACAAAAAGCAATCAGCCCCAGCATTTT.